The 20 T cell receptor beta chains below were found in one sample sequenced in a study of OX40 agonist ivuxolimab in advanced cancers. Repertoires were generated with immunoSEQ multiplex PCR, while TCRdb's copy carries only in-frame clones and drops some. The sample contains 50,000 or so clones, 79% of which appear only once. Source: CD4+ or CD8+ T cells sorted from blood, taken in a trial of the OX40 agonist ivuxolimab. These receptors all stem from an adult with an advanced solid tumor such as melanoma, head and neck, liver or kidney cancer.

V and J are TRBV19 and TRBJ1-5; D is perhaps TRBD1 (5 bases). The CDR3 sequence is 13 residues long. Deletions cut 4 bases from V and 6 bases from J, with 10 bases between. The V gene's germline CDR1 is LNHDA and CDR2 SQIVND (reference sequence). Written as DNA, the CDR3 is TGTGCCAGTAGTAGTAGACAGCGTCAGCCCCAGCATTTT. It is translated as CASSSRQRQPQHF.

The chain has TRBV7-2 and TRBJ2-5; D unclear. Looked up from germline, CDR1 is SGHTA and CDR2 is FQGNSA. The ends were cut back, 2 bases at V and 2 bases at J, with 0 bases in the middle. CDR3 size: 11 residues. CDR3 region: CASSLQETQYF. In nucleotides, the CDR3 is TGTGCCAGCAGCTTACAAGAGACCCAGTACTTC.

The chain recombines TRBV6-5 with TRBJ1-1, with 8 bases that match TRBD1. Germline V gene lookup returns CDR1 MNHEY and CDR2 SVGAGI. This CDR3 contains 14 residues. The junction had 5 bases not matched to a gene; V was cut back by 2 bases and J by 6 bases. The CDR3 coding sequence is TGTGCCAGCAGTTACGGACAGGGAGGCGCTGAAGCTTTCTTT. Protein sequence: CASSYGQGGAEAFF.

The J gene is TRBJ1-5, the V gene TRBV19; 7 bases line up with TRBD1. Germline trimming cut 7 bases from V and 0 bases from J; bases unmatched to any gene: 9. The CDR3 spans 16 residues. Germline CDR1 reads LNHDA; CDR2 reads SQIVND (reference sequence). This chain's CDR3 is CASKRQGDRSNQPQHF. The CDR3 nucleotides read TGTGCCAGTAAGCGCCAGGGGGATCGTAGCAATCAGCCCCAGCATTTT.

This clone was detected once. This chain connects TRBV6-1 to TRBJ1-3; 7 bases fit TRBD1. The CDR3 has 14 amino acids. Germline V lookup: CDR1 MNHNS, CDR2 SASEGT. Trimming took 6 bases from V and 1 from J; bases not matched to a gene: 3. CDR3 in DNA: TGTGCCAGCAGCCCGGGACAGTCTGGAAACACCATATATTTT. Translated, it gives CASSPGQSGNTIYF.

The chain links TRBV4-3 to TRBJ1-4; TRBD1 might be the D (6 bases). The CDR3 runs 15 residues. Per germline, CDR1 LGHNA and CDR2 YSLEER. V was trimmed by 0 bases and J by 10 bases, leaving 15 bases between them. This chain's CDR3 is CASSQDLGGAGKLFF. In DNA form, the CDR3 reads TGCGCCAGCAGCCAAGATCTTGGGGGGGCGGGAAAACTGTTTTTT.

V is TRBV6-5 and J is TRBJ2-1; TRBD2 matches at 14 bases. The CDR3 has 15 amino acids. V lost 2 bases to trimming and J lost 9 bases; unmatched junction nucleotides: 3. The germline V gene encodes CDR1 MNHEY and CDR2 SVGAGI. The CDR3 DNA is TGTGCCAGCAGTTACAGGACTAGCGGGAGGTTTGAGCAGTTCTTC. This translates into CASSYRTSGRFEQFF.

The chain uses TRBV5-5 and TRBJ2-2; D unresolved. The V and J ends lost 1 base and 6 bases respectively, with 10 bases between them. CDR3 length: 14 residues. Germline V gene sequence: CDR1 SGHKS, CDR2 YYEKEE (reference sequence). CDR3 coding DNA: TGTGCCAGCAGCTTGACTCTCCCCGCCGGGGAGCTGTTTTTT. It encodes CASSLTLPAGELFF. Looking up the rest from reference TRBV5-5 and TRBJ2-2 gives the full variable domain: DAGVTQSPTHLIKTRGQQVTLRCSPISGHKSVSWYQQVLGQGPQFIFQYYEKEERGRGNFPDRFSARQFPNYSSELNVNALLLGDSALYLCASSLTLPAGELFFGEGSRLTVL.

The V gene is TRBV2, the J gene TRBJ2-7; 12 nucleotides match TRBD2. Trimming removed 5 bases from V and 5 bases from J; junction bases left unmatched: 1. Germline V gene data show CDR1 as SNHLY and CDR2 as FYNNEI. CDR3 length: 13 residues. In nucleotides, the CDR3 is TGTGCCAGCAGTAGGACTAGCGGGAACGAGCAGTACTTC. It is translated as CASSRTSGNEQYF.

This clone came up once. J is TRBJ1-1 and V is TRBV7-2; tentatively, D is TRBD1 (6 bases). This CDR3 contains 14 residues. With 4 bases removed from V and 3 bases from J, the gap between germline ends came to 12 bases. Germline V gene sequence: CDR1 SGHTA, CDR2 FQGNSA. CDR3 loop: CASSSYAGDTEAFF. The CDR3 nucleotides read TGTGCCAGCAGCTCATACGCAGGGGACACTGAAGCTTTCTTT.

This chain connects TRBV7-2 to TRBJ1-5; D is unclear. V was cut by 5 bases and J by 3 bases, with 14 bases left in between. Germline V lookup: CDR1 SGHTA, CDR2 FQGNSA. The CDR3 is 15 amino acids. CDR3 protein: CASSDLPQHNQPQHF. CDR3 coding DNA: TGTGCCAGCAGCGATTTGCCACAGCACAATCAGCCCCAGCATTTT.

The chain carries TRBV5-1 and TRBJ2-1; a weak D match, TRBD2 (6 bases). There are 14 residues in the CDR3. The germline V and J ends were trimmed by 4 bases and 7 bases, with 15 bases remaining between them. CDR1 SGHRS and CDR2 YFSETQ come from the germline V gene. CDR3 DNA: TGCGCCAGCAGCCTTAGCGGTTCCGGGAATGAGCAGTTCTTC. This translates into CASSLSGSGNEQFF.

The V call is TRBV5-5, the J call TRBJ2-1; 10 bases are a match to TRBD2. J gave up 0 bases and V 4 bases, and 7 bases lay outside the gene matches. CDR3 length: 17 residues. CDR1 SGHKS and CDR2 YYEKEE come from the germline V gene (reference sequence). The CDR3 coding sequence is TGTGCCAGCAGCCGTACTAGCGGGGACGGCTCCTACAATGAGCAGTTCTTC. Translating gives CASSRTSGDGSYNEQFF.

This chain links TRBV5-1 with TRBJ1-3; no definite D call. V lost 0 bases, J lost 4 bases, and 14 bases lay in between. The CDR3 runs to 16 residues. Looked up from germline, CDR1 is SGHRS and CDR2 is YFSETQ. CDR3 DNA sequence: TGCGCCAGCAGCTTGGAGTCAGCTTTATTCGGAAACACCATATATTTT. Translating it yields CASSLESALFGNTIYF.

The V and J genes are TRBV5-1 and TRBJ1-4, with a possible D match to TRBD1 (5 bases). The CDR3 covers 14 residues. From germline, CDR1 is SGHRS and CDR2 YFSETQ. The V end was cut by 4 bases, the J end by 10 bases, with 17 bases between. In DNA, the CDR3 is TGCGCCAGCAGCATGACAGTAGGTAGCCGAAAACTGTTTTTT. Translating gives CASSMTVGSRKLFF.

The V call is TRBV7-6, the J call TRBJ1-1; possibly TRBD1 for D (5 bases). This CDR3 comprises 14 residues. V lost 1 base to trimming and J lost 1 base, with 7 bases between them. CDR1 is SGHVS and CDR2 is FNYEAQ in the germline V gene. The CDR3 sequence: CASSLVGGNTEAFF. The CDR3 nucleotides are TGTGCCAGCAGCTTAGTGGGGGGGAACACTGAAGCTTTCTTT.

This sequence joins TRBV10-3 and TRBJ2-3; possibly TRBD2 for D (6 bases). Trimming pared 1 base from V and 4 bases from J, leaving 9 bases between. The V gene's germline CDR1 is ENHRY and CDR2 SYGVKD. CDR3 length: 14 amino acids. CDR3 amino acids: CAISELSGADTQYF. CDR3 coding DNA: TGTGCCATCAGTGAGTTGTCGGGGGCAGATACGCAGTATTTT.

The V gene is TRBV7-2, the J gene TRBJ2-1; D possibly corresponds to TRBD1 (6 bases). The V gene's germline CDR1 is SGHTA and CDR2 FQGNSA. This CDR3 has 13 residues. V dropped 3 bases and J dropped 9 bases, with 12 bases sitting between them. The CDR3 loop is CASSFTGWGEQFF. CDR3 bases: TGTGCCAGCAGCTTTACAGGGTGGGGTGAGCAGTTCTTC.

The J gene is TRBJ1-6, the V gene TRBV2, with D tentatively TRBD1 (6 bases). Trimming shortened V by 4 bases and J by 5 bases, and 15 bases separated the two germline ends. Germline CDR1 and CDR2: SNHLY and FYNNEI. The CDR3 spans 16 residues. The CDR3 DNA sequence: TGTGCCAGCAGTGGTGTACAGGGCTCGCATAATTCACCCCTCCACTTT. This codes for CASSGVQGSHNSPLHF.

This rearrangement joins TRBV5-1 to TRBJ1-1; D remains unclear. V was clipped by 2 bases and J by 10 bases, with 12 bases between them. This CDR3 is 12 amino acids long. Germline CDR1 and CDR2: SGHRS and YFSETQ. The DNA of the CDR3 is TGCGCCAGCAGCTTAAATGACGGTCGAGCTTTCTTT. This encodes CASSLNDGRAFF. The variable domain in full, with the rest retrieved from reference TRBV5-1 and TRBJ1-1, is KAGVTQTPRYLIKTRGQQVTLSCSPISGHRSVSWYQQTPGQGLQFLFEYFSETQRNKGNFPGRFSGRQFSNSRSEMNVSTLELGDSALYLCASSLNDGRAFFGQGTRLTVV.